The 5 T cell receptor beta chains reported below all come from one sample, sequenced in a study of blood T cell repertoires in COVID-19. Clones were read by immunoSEQ multiplex PCR, and TCRdb kept only the in-frame ones, dropping some. In the table there are approximately 260,000 clones, approximately 83% of which are singletons. The sequencing input was peripheral blood. The origin of the receptors is an older woman with acute or convalescent COVID-19.

V usage is TRBV5-5 and J usage is TRBJ2-7; 10 bases map to TRBD1. This CDR3 comprises 15 residues. Trimming at V came to 0 bases and at J to 3 bases, leaving 3 bases not matched to a gene. From germline, CDR1 is SGHKS and CDR2 YYEKEE (reference sequence). The CDR3 sequence: CASSLGQGAYYEQYF. In DNA form, the CDR3 reads TGTGCCAGCAGCTTGGGACAGGGGGCCTACTACGAGCAGTACTTC.

The chain uses TRBV12-3 or TRBV12-4 and TRBJ1-1, with 9 bases fitting TRBD1. The CDR3 consists of 13 residues. V lost 6 bases, J lost 10 bases, and 9 bases stayed unmatched. This chain's CDR3 is CASRPSRQGGAFF. In DNA form, the CDR3 reads TGTGCCAGCAGACCAAGCCGACAGGGGGGAGCTTTCTTT.

V and J are TRBV9 and TRBJ1-3; D gene uncertain. Germline V gene data show CDR1 as SGDLS and CDR2 as YYNGEE. The CDR3 has 15 residues. Trimming took 3 bases from V and 0 from J, leaving 10 bases between them. CDR3 DNA: TGTGCCAGCAGCGATCGAGGAGGCTCTGGAAACACCATATATTTT. Protein: CASSDRGGSGNTIYF. The whole variable domain, remainder taken from reference TRBV9 and TRBJ1-3, is DSGVTQTPKHLITATGQRVTLRCSPRSGDLSVYWYQQSLDQGLQFLIQYYNGEERAKGNILERFSAQQFPDLHSELNLSSLELGDSALYFCASSDRGGSGNTIYFGEGSWLTVV.

This clone was observed a single time. Mismatch with germline at one junction end may stem from a read error. The chain couples TRBV18 to TRBJ2-3; TRBD2 matches 13 bases. The CDR3 totals 16 residues. CDR1 and CDR2 (germline): KGHSH, LQKENI. This CDR3 is CASSPLAGGFTDTQYF. The CDR3 region has the DNA TGTGCCAGCTCCCCACTAGCGGGGGGGTTCACAGATACGCAGTATTTT.

The chain carries TRBV5-6 and TRBJ1-2, with D unclear. Trimming removed 0 bases from V and 6 bases from J, with 9 bases in between. The germline V gene encodes CDR1 SGHDT and CDR2 YYEEEE. There are 13 residues in the CDR3. CDR3 amino acids: CASSLGRYDGYTF. CDR3 nucleotides: TGTGCCAGCAGCTTGGGCAGGTACGATGGCTACACCTTC. The full variable domain, completed using reference TRBV5-6 and TRBJ1-2, is DAGVTQSPTHLIKTRGQQVTLRCSPKSGHDTVSWYQQALGQGPQFIFQYYEEEERQRGNFPDRFSGHQFPNYSSELNVNALLLGDSALYLCASSLGRYDGYTFGSGTRLTVV.